This T cell receptor (beta chain) is from a study of identical twins. Study-wide points: Diverse VJ usage suggested most zero-insertion clonotypes were not invariant T cells.

The CDR3 extends over 17 amino acids. CDR1 and CDR2 from the germline V gene are SGHTA and FQGNSA. The J segment lost 0 bases and the V segment lost 3 bases, leaving 11 bases of the junction unmatched. A note on this clonotype: Its matching antigen is unknown.

TCRdb called the 5' RACE reads again in MiXCR, with one record for every CDR3 protein. The sample comprises approximately 220,000 distinct CDR3 sequences, 6.5% to 8.5% of which are singletons, and 1.9% rests with the top ten. The same sample was also studied in work on yellow fever vaccine responses in identical twins.

Sequenced material: memory (CD45RO+) T cells sorted from blood. The receptor was isolated from a woman aged 18-29 years in good health. The rearrangement joins TRBV7-2 to TRBJ2-7, with 7 bases identical to TRBD1. CDR3 DNA sequence: TGTGCCAGCAGCTTCGGTAAGGGGGCCAAAAGCTCCTACGAGCAGTACTTC. Translation: CASSFGKGAKSSYEQYF.